The source of this TCR beta chain is a study of Ad26.COV2.S vaccination and SARS-CoV-2 variants. About the research overall: Enrolled in COV1001, the donor was in the Ad26.COV2.S trial arm, which received the vaccine. Intramuscular Ad26.COV2.S at 5x10^10 or 1x10^11 viral particles.

Some clones are missing from TCRdb's copy, which holds only in-frame ones; the method was immunoSEQ multiplex PCR. The data contain approximately 410,000 clones, around 89% of them singletons. Comments on this clone: Its specificity is not known.

V was clipped by 6 bases and J by 4 bases, with 17 bases between them. There are 15 residues in the CDR3. Germline assignment: CDR1 MNHEY and CDR2 SMNVEV (reference sequence). Specified treatment: around 19 received Ad26.COV2.S at low or high dose, single or two shots; a few received placebo; per-sample allocation not given. Day 63 after the first vaccine or placebo injection was the time point for sampling. General study points: From the TCR breadth and depth analyses, total T cell responses may have been underestimated.

Here the sequenced sample was peripheral blood, taken in a trial of Ad26.COV2.S vaccine versus placebo. This clonotype was obtained from a person aged 18 to 65 who received the Ad26.COV2.S COVID-19 vaccine or a placebo. The chain recombines TRBV27 with TRBJ2-3; D not certain. CDR3 loop: CASREPGSPPDTQYF. CDR3 in DNA: TGTGCCAGCAGAGAGCCGGGCTCCCCCCCAGATACGCAGTATTTT.